This T cell receptor (beta chain) is from a study of CD8+CD57+ T cells in acquired aplastic anemia. Study-level information: DNA recovered from sorted CD4+ and CD8+ cells had a mean of approximately 3.2 ug.

Of note for this clonotype: The antigen is not known.

The V end was cut by 4 bases, the J end by 0 bases, with 9 bases between. The CDR3 has 14 amino acids. Germline V CDR1 and CDR2: LNHDA, SQIVND (reference sequence). For sequencing, patients were chosen who had shown expansion of CD8+CD57+ cells by flow cytometry. Severe acquired aplastic anemia was diagnosed in all patients. No patient had been given any therapy when blood was sampled. Study-level findings and limits: Around 29 shared CD8+ CDR3s appeared highly expressed within patients' immunodominant clones.

It was genomic DNA that served as the template for profiling TCR beta VDJ and CDR3. TCRdb recomputed calls from the reads with MiXCR, one row per CDR3 protein. Among 180,000 or so distinct CDR3 sequences listed, less than 60% were seen once. The chain uses TRBV19 and TRBJ1-1; D remains unclear. Sample: sorted CD4+, CD8+, or CD8+CD57+ T cells (not recorded which) from PBMCs. The TCR was taken from a human donor with aplastic anemia. CDR3: CASSNGRMNTEAFF. CDR3 DNA: TGTGCCAGTAGTAACGGACGGATGAACACTGAAGCTTTCTTT.